This T cell receptor beta chain was profiled in a study of chemoradiotherapy in HPV16-positive cancers. Findings and caveats of the study: Functional assays defining HPV-specific T cells used only a couple of HPV16-positive patients. Better recurrence-free survival went with HPV-responsive T-cell expansion in HPV16-positive patients.

To note about this clone: Antigen specificity is unknown.

The assay was immunoSEQ multiplex PCR, and TCRdb's table has in-frame clones only and misses some. Of thousands of clones in the sample, over 75% were seen once. This sample comprised tumor tissue, obtained from a patient who underwent chemoradiotherapy. The TCR was taken from a human donor with HPV-associated anogenital cancer.

The CDR3 region is CASSLGRQNTGELFF. In nucleotides, the CDR3 is TGTGCCAGCAGCTTGGGGCGGCAGAACACCGGGGAGCTGTTTTTT. This rearrangement joins TRBV5-4 to TRBJ2-2, with no clear D. Germline loops: CDR1 SGHNT, CDR2 YYREEE (reference sequence). The V gene lost 0 bases and the J gene lost 1 base, with 7 bases spanning the gap. This CDR3 is 15 amino acids long.